This T cell receptor beta chain was observed in a study of T cell responses to AZD1222 COVID-19 vaccine. It was second doses at about 4 or about 12 weeks that were pooled. This CDR3 comprises 13 residues. V was clipped by 3 bases and J by 3 bases, with 9 bases between them. Produced via immunoSEQ multiplex PCR; TCRdb's table is partial and in-frame only. Among 98,000 or so clones listed, around 84% were seen once. Here the sequenced sample was peripheral blood, taken 28 days after the second AZD1222 dose. The genes are TRBV12-3 or TRBV12-4 and TRBJ2-7; D gene ambiguous. The TCR was taken from an adult who received the AZD1222 COVID-19 vaccine. DNA of the CDR3: TGTGCCAGCAGTTTTGAGGTTGTCTACGAGCAGTACTTC. Translating it yields CASSFEVVYEQYF.